A single sample is the source of the 29 T cell receptor beta chains below, sequenced in a study of cytomegalovirus exposure and HLA in healthy donors. Primers included in the PCR were 60 Vbeta and 13 Jbeta primers. Only in-frame clones appear in the TCRdb table, and some are missing; sequencing was by immunoSEQ multiplex PCR. The sample lists more than 75,000 clones; over 80% were seen once. Sample: PBMCs. The receptor set was obtained from a young man in good health and CMV-seronegative.

V and J are TRBV27 and TRBJ1-6, with TRBD1 matching over 9 bases. Trimming removed 2 bases from V and 10 bases from J; junction bases left unmatched: 12. The CDR3 spans 17 residues. Germline CDR1 is MNHEY and CDR2 is SMNVEV (reference sequence). CDR3 bases: TGTGCCAGCAGTTTAACAGGGGGCCACCTCCGGGGGTCACCCCTCCACTTT. Amino acids: CASSLTGGHLRGSPLHF.

DNA for the CDR3: TGCGCCAGCAGCCCCGGACTAGCGGGAGGCACAGATACGCAGTATTTT. Translation: CASSPGLAGGTDTQYF. The rearrangement links TRBV5-1 to TRBJ2-3; the match to TRBD2 covers 13 bases. CDR3 length: 16 amino acids. V shed 4 bases and J 1 base; nucleotides not matched to a gene: 3. Germline CDR1 reads SGHRS; CDR2 reads YFSETQ.

This chain uses TRBV5-1 with TRBJ2-5; D might be TRBD1 (5 bases). The germline V gene has CDR1 SGHRS and CDR2 YFSETQ. V lost 0 bases to trimming and J lost 5 bases, with 14 bases between them. The CDR3 extends over 15 amino acids. The CDR3 DNA follows: TGCGCCAGCAGCTTGGGGGGCAGCCCCGGGGAGACCCAGTACTTC. Protein product: CASSLGGSPGETQYF.

The gene calls are TRBV9 and TRBJ1-1; perhaps TRBD1 as D (5 bases). Deletions cut 0 bases from V and 3 bases from J, with 12 bases between. CDR3 size: 15 residues. Germline CDR1 reads SGDLS; CDR2 reads YYNGEE. The CDR3 loop reads CASSVEGRAYTEAFF. The CDR3 DNA reads as TGTGCCAGCAGCGTAGAAGGCAGGGCGTACACTGAAGCTTTCTTT. The full variable domain, in which reference TRBV9 and TRBJ1-1 provide the parts outside the CDR3, is DSGVTQTPKHLITATGQRVTLRCSPRSGDLSVYWYQQSLDQGLQFLIQYYNGEERAKGNILERFSAQQFPDLHSELNLSSLELGDSALYFCASSVEGRAYTEAFFGQGTRLTVV.

This chain joins TRBV28 and TRBJ1-1; D possibly corresponds to TRBD1 (5 bases). The CDR3 has 14 amino acids. Germline-derived CDR1 and CDR2 are MDHEN and SYDVKM. V was cut by 5 bases and J by 0 bases, with 10 bases left in between. The CDR3 region is CASSRMTVNTEAFF. In nucleotides, the CDR3 is TGTGCCAGCAGTCGGATGACAGTGAACACTGAAGCTTTCTTT.

In this sample, this clone turned up once. The chain joins TRBV2 to TRBJ2-5, with 7 bases lining up with TRBD1. The junction had 12 bases not matched to a gene; V was cut back by 4 bases and J by 7 bases. The CDR3 runs 15 residues. Germline CDR1 is SNHLY and CDR2 is FYNNEI. DNA for the CDR3: TGTGCCAGCAGTGGGGGACAGAAAAAGAGCGGGACCCAGTACTTC. Translation: CASSGGQKKSGTQYF.

The V gene is TRBV7-3, the J gene TRBJ2-3, with 7 bases fitting TRBD2. J lost 0 bases, V lost 2 bases, and 8 bases had no gene match. CDR1 is SGHTA, CDR2 FQGTGA, per germline. This CDR3 is 17 amino acids long. The CDR3 nucleotides are TGTGCCAGCAGCTTAGTGGCTAGCGGAATAAGCACAGATACGCAGTATTTT. This encodes CASSLVASGISTDTQYF.

This clone has just one count. J is TRBJ2-7 and V is TRBV2, with D possibly matching TRBD1 (5 bases). The CDR3 has 14 residues. Trimming stripped 4 bases from V and 1 base from J, with 11 bases between. Germline V gene data show CDR1 as SNHLY and CDR2 as FYNNEI. The CDR3 coding sequence is TGTGCCAGCAGTGGACTGCAGGGTTCCTACGAGCAGTACTTC. Its protein is CASSGLQGSYEQYF.

The chain has TRBV19 and TRBJ2-5; weak D call: TRBD2 (6 bases). The J call may be wrong; the DNA end is better matched by TRBJ2-7. Germline V gene data show CDR1 as LNHDA and CDR2 as SQIVND (reference sequence). The CDR3 covers 15 residues. CDR3 in amino acids: CASSTRSGLSYEQYF. CDR3 nucleotides: TGTGCCAGTAGTACCAGGTCGGGACTGAGCTACGAGCAGTACTTC.

The chain is built from TRBV29-1 and TRBJ2-1; tentative D call: TRBD2 (5 bases). This CDR3 has 11 residues. Per the germline V gene, CDR1 is SQVTM and CDR2 is ANQGSEA. The V gene lost 6 bases and the J gene lost 9 bases, with 12 bases spanning the gap. The CDR3 region is CSVPRGGEQFF. The DNA of the CDR3 is TGCAGCGTCCCCCGCGGAGGTGAGCAGTTCTTC.

This chain links TRBV28 with TRBJ1-1; TRBD1 matches at 7 bases. The CDR3 has 14 amino acids. Germline V lookup: CDR1 MDHEN, CDR2 SYDVKM. With V trimmed by 5 bases and J by 4 bases, 7 bases remained unmatched. The CDR3 region has the DNA TGTGCCAGCAGTCCCCTGGCAGGGGGCACTGAAGCTTTCTTT. Translating it yields CASSPLAGGTEAFF.

The chain joins TRBV6-1 to TRBJ2-5, with a weak D call TRBD2 (6 bases). Germline V lookup: CDR1 MNHNS, CDR2 SASEGT. This CDR3 has 17 amino acids. V lost 4 bases, J lost 4 bases, and 22 bases lay in between. The CDR3 sequence: CASSALGASASGETQYF. The CDR3, as DNA: TGTGCCAGCAGTGCCCTCGGGGCTAGCGCCTCAGGAGAGACCCAGTACTTC.

The chain joins TRBV7-2 to TRBJ2-3; D is undetermined. This CDR3 contains 13 residues. Trimming took off 3 bases at V and 0 bases at J, with 4 bases between the two ends. Germline lookup yields CDR1 SGHTA and CDR2 FQGNSA. In DNA form, the CDR3 reads TGTGCCAGCAGCTTGCAGAGCACAGATACGCAGTATTTT. Its translation: CASSLQSTDTQYF.

The genes are TRBV28 and TRBJ2-3, with 10 positions matching TRBD1. The CDR3 runs 15 residues. Per germline, CDR1 MDHEN and CDR2 SYDVKM. Germline trimming cut 8 bases from V and 4 bases from J; bases unmatched to any gene: 9. The DNA of the CDR3 is TGTGCCAGCCAACCGACAGGGGGCCACGCAGATACGCAGTATTTT. This translates into CASQPTGGHADTQYF.

In its sample, this clone was seen once. The chain uses TRBV19 and TRBJ2-1; D ambiguous. Per germline, CDR1 LNHDA and CDR2 SQIVND (reference sequence). V dropped 7 bases and J dropped 2 bases, with 15 bases sitting between them. This CDR3 has 15 amino acids. CDR3 nucleotides: TGTGCCAGTACCCCGGGTCGATTGACCTACAATGAGCAGTTCTTC. It encodes CASTPGRLTYNEQFF. The full variable domain, completed using reference TRBV19 and TRBJ2-1, is DGGITQSPKYLFRKEGQNVTLSCEQNLNHDAMYWYRQDPGQGLRLIYYSQIVNDFQKGDIAEGYSVSREKKESFPLTVTSAQKNPTAFYLCASTPGRLTYNEQFFGPGTRLTVL.

Details on this clone: Germline and junction disagree at one end, which may indicate a read error. V is TRBV6-6 and J is TRBJ2-6, with D maybe TRBD2 (6 bases). The germline CDR1 and CDR2 sequences are MNHNY and SVGAGI (reference sequence). The CDR3 is 14 residues long. The CDR3: CASIPFGGANVLTF. The CDR3 DNA sequence: TGTGCCAGCATCCCCTTTGGAGGGGCCAATGTCCTGACTTTC.

This chain joins TRBV5-4 and TRBJ2-3, with 13 nucleotides matching TRBD2. This CDR3 has 18 residues. V was clipped by 4 bases and J by 1 base; unmatched bases: 9. The germline gives CDR1 SGHNT, CDR2 YYREEE (reference sequence). CDR3 sequence reads: CASSTGGTSGNRTDTQYF. CDR3 coding DNA: TGTGCCAGCAGCACCGGGGGGACTAGCGGGAACCGCACAGATACGCAGTATTTT.

This chain joins TRBV9 and TRBJ2-3, with D maybe TRBD1 (6 bases). Germline V gives CDR1 SGDLS, CDR2 YYNGEE. The ends were cut back, 3 bases at V and 0 bases at J, with 26 bases in the middle. This CDR3 spans 20 amino acids. CDR3 bases: TGTGCCAGCAGCGAATTCGATGGGGACACTACTTTACTTAGCACAGATACGCAGTATTTT. It encodes CASSEFDGDTTLLSTDTQYF.

The chain uses TRBV15 and TRBJ1-3, with D possibly TRBD1 on 5 matching bases. CDR1 and CDR2 (germline): LNHNV, YYDKDF (reference sequence). The length of the CDR3 is 16 residues. Trimming took 10 bases from V and 4 from J, leaving 23 bases between them. The CDR3 reads CAIFRGGGTDGNTIYF. Written as DNA, the CDR3 is TGTGCCATTTTTCGGGGCGGCGGGACGGACGGAAACACCATATATTTT.

The genes are TRBV29-1 and TRBJ2-7; D is unclear. The germline V gene has CDR1 SQVTM and CDR2 ANQGSEA. V was pared by 4 bases and J by 4 bases, with 8 bases between. The CDR3 consists of 11 residues. This CDR3 is CSVATLYEQYF. The CDR3 DNA is TGCAGCGTTGCGACTTTATACGAGCAGTACTTC.

The V gene is TRBV5-8, the J gene TRBJ1-2; tentatively, D is TRBD1 (5 bases). Germline V lookup: CDR1 SGHTS, CDR2 YDEGEE. The CDR3 totals 18 residues. The V end lost 0 bases, the J end lost 0 bases, and 18 bases lay between the germline ends. The CDR3 here is CASSLGGVRTRTNYGYTF. The CDR3 region has the DNA TGTGCCAGCAGCTTGGGGGGGGTCAGAACAAGAACTAACTATGGCTACACCTTC.

J is TRBJ2-5 and V is TRBV7-9; 9 bases align to TRBD1. The DNA matches TRBJ2-7 better at its end, which makes the J call doubtful. The CDR3 length is 19 residues. The V gene's germline CDR1 is SEHNR and CDR2 FQNEAQ (reference sequence). The CDR3 nucleotides read TGTGCCAGCACTAATTTCGGGAGAGGACAGGGGAGGAATCCCTACGAGCAGTACTTC. The encoded protein is CASTNFGRGQGRNPYEQYF.

This rearrangement joins TRBV28 to TRBJ1-2; the D gene is possibly TRBD1 (6 bases). Trimming removed 6 bases from V and 7 bases from J, with 15 bases in between. CDR1 is MDHEN and CDR2 is SYDVKM in the germline V gene. The CDR3 is 13 amino acids. DNA of the CDR3: TGTGCCAGCAGGCGAGACAGGCCAACTGGCTACACCTTC. Protein product: CASRRDRPTGYTF.

The chain is built from TRBV29-1 and TRBJ2-3; 10 bases agree with TRBD2. J gave up 1 base and V 7 bases, and 5 bases lay outside the gene matches. Germline lookup yields CDR1 SQVTM and CDR2 ANQGSEA. The CDR3 is 14 residues long. DNA for the CDR3: TGCAGCGCGGACCTAGCGGGAGGCACAGATACGCAGTATTTT. As protein: CSADLAGGTDTQYF.

V gene TRBV7-2 combines with J gene TRBJ2-1; tentative D call: TRBD2 (5 bases). The germline CDR1 and CDR2 sequences are SGHTA and FQGNSA. This CDR3 spans 15 amino acids. Trimming removed 1 base from V and 0 bases from J, with 7 bases in between. Here the CDR3 DNA reads TGTGCCAGCAGCTTAGGTGGACTCTCCTACAATGAGCAGTTCTTC. Its protein product is CASSLGGLSYNEQFF.

The chain has TRBV15 and TRBJ2-7; no clear D gene. This CDR3 region has 12 residues. The V gene lost 0 bases and the J gene lost 9 bases, with 9 bases spanning the gap. Germline values: CDR1 LNHNV, CDR2 YYDKDF (reference sequence). CDR3 sequence (DNA): TGTGCCACCAGCAGAGATATGTCGTGGCAGTACTTC. This codes for CATSRDMSWQYF.

This chain uses TRBV27 with TRBJ2-4; D call uncertain. The CDR3 is 15 residues long. V was clipped by 2 bases and J by 11 bases, with 19 bases between them. The germline gives CDR1 MNHEY, CDR2 SMNVEV (reference sequence). CDR3 DNA sequence: TGTGCCAGCAGTTTAAAGGTTAGCCCGCGCGGCCTTCAGTACTTC. This sequence encodes CASSLKVSPRGLQYF.

The chain uses TRBV28 and TRBJ1-6; 7 bases map to TRBD1. The CDR3 spans 16 residues. V lost 5 bases to trimming and J lost 7 bases; unmatched junction nucleotides: 11. Per the germline V gene, CDR1 is MDHEN and CDR2 is SYDVKM. CDR3 bases: TGTGCCAGCAGTCCGGGTATCCGACAGGGCAATTCACCCCTCCACTTT. Translated: CASSPGIRQGNSPLHF.

J is TRBJ2-1 and V is TRBV5-1; 10 bases fit TRBD2. After removal of 3 bases from V and 10 bases from J, the junction contained 7 bases not matched to a gene. Germline V gene sequence: CDR1 SGHRS, CDR2 YFSETQ. The CDR3 is made up of 14 amino acids. For the CDR3, the DNA is TGCGCCAGCAGCTGGGGACTAGCGATTGGCGAGCAGTTCTTC. As protein: CASSWGLAIGEQFF.